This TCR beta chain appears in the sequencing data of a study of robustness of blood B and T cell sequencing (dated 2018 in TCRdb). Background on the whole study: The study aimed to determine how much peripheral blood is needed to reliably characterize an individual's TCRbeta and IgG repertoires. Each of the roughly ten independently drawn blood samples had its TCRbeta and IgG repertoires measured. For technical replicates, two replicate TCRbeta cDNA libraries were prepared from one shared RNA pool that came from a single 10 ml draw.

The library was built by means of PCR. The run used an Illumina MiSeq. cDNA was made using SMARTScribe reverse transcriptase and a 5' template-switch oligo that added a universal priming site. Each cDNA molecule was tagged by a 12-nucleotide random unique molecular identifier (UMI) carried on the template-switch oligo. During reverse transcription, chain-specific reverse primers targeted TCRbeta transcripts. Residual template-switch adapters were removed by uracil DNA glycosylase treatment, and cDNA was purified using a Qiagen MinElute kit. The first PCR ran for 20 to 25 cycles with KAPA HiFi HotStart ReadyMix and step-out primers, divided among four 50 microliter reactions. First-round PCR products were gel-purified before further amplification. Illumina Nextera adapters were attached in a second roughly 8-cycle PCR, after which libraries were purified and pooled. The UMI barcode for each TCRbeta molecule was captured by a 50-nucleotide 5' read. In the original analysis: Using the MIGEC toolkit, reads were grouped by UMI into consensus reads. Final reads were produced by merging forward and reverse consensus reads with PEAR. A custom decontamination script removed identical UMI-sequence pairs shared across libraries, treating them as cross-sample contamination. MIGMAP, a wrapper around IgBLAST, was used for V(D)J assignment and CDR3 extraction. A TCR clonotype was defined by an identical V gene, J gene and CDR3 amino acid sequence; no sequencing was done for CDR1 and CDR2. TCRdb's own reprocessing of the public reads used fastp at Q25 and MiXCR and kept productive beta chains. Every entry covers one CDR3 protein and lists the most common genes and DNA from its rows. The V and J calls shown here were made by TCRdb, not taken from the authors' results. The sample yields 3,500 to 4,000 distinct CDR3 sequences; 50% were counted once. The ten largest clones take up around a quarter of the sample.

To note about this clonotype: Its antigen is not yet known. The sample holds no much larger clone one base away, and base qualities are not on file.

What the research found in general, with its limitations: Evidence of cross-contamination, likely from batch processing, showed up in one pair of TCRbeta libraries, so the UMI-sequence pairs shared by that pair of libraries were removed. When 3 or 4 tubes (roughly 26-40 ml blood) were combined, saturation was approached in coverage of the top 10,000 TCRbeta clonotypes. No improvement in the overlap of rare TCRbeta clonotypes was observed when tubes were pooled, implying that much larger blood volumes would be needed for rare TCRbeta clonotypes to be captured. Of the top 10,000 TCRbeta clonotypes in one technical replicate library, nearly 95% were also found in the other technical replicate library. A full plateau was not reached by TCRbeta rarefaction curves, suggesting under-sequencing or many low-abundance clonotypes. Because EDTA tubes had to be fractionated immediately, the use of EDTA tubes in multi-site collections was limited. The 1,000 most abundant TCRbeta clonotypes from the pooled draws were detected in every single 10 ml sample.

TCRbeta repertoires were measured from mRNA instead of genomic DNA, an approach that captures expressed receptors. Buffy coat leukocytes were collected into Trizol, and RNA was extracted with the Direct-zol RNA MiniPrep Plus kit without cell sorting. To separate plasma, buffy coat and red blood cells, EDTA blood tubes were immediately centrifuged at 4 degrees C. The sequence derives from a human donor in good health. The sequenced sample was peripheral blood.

The bases are TGTGCCAGCAGCCATCTCGGCGCCACTGAAGCTTTCTTT. The encoded protein is CASSHLGATEAFF. The V and J segments used are TRBV11-3 and TRBJ1-1; the D gene cannot be named for sure. Cut back by 5 bases and 4 bases, the V and J ends lie 11 bases apart. The CDR3 sequence holds 13 residues, the cysteine and phenylalanine included. Only the CDR3 DNA is retained, 39 bases long and in frame from the first base. The CDR1 and CDR2 encoded by the germline V gene are SGHNT and YENEEA.